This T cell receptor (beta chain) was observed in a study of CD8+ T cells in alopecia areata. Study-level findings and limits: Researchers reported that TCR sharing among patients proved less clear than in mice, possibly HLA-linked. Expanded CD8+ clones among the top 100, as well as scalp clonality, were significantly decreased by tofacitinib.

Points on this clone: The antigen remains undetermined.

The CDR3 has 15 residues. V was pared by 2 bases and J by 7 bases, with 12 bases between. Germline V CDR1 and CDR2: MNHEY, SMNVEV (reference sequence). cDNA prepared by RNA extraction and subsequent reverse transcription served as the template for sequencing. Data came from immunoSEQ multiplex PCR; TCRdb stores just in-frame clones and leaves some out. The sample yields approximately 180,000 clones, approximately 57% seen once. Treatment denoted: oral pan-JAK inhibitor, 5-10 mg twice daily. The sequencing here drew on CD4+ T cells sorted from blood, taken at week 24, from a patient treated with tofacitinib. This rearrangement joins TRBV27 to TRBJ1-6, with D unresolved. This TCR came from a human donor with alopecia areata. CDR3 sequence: CASSLTAVFNSPLHF. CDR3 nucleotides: TGTGCCAGCAGTTTAACGGCAGTCTTCAATTCACCCCTCCACTTT.